The present T cell receptor beta chain was sequenced within a study of OX40 agonist ivuxolimab in advanced cancers. Whole-study context: Those enrolled were 82.7% male, with a mean age of around 58 years and ages from roughly 20 to 90. Partial responses were recorded for three patients, including one with hepatocellular carcinoma and two with cutaneous melanoma.

Study-level points and caveats: It was not determined which antigens were specifically recognized by the peripheral T cells that had undergone clonal expansion. Partial responders at 0.1-3.0 mg/kg showed near-lowest clonal expansion.

Only in-frame clones appear in the TCRdb table, and some are missing; sequencing was by immunoSEQ multiplex PCR. Of roughly 62,000 clones listed, around 80% are singletons. Turning to this clone: As yet, its antigen is unknown.

The CDR3 contains 14 residues. Germline CDR1 and CDR2: SGHAT and FQNNGV. V lost 6 bases to trimming and J lost 5 bases, with 16 bases between them. The specimen was CD4+ or CD8+ T cells sorted from blood, collected in a trial of the OX40 agonist ivuxolimab. The chain has TRBV11-2 and TRBJ1-2, with a tentative D call TRBD1 (5 bases). This TCR derives from an adult with an advanced solid tumor such as melanoma, head and neck, liver or kidney cancer. CDR3: CASSLGDSGYGYTF. DNA for the CDR3: TGTGCCAGCAGTTTGGGGGATTCGGGGTATGGCTACACCTTC.